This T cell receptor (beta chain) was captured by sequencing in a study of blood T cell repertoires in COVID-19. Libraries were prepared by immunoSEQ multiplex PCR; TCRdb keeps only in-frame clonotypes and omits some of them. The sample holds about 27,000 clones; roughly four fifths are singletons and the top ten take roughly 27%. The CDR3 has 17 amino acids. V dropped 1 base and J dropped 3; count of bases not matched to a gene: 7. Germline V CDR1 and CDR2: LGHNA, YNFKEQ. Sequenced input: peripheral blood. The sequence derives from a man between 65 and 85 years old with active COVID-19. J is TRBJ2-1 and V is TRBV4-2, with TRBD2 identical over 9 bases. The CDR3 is CASSQVMRLADYNEQFF. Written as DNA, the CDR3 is TGTGCCAGCAGCCAAGTCATGAGACTAGCGGACTACAATGAGCAGTTCTTC.